The sequence of this T cell receptor (beta chain) was determined in a study of blood T cell repertoires in COVID-19. Study-wide background: Samples taken during acute and convalescent COVID-19 were collected in the United States, Italy and Spain. The analysed material was cDNA or gDNA that came from T cells, B-cell-depleted T cells, or PBMCs.

How the authors handled the data: Estimates of nucleated cell counts were drawn from the amplification of reference gene primers. The table came from immunoSEQ multiplex PCR; TCRdb's copy has only in-frame clones and leaves some out. That table is the source of V, J and clone size, and D and trimming were worked out from the DNA. The sample comprises roughly 200,000 clones, 78% of which are singletons, and about 2.8% rests with the top ten. The germline V gene has CDR1 SQVTM and CDR2 ANQGSEA. V lost 5 bases, J lost 3 bases, and 0 bases stayed unmatched. CDR3 length equals 11 residues. This receptor was identified in a woman older than 75 with active or convalescent COVID-19. The chain couples TRBV29-1 to TRBJ2-7; 8 bases are a match to TRBD2. Sequencing was done on a sample of peripheral blood. The CDR3 bases are TGCAGCGTTCGGGGGGGCTACGAGCAGTACTTC. Translated, it gives CSVRGGYEQYF.